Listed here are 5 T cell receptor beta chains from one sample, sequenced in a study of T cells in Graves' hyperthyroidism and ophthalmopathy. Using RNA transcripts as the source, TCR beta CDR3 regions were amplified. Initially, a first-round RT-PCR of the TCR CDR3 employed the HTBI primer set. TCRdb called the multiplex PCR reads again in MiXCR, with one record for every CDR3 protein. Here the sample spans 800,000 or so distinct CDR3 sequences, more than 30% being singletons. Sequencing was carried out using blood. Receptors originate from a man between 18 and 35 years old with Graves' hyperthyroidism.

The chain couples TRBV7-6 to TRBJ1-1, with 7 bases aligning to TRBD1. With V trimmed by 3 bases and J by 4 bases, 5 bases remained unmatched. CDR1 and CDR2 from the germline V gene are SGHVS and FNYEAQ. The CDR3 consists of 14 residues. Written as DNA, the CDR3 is TGTGCCAGCAGCTTCGGACAGGCGGCCACTGAAGCTTTCTTT. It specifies CASSFGQAATEAFF.

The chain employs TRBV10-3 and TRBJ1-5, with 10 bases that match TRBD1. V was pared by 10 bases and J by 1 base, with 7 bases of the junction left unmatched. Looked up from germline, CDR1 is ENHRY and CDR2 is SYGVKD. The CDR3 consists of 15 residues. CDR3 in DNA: TGTGCCACCGGGACAGGGGATGGGAGCAATCAGCCCCAGCATTTT. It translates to CATGTGDGSNQPQHF.

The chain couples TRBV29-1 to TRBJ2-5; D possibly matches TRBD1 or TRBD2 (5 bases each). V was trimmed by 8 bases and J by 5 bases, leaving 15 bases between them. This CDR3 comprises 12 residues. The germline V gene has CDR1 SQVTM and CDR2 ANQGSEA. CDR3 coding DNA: TGCAGCAGCCCTCTTGGGGGTGAGACCCAGTACTTC. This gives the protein CSSPLGGETQYF. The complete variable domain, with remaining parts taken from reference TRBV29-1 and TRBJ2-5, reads SAVISQKPSRDICQRGTSLTIQCQVDSQVTMMFWYRQQPGQSLTLIATANQGSEATYESGFVIDKFPISRPNLTFSTLTVSNMSPEDSSIYLCSSPLGGETQYFGPGTRLLVL.

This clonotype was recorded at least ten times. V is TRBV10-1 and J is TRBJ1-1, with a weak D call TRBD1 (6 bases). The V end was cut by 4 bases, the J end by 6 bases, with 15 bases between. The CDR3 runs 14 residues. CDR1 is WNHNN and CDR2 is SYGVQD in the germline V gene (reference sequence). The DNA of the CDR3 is TGCGCCAGCAGTGGGGGCGTGGGGGGCGCTGAAGCTTTCTTT. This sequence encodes CASSGGVGGAEAFF.

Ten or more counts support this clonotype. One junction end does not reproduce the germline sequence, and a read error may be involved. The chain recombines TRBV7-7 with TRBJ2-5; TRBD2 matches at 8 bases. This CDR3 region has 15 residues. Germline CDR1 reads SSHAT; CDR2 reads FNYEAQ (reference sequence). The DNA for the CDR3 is TGTGCTAGCAGCTTAGGCTTGACTAGCGAAGAGACCCAGTACTTC. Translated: CASSLGLTSEETQYF.